This record looks at one T cell receptor beta chain sequence and its context. Its specificity is not known. This sample was taken from a study of shared clonotypes between healthy human individuals. Between the trimmed V and J ends, which lost 4 bases and 9 bases, there was a span of 7 bases. From germline, CDR1 is WNHNN and CDR2 SYGVQD (reference sequence). The CDR3 is 12 residues long. Several immunoSEQ plates held equal portions of the genomic DNA taken from each subset. Measured with immunoSEQ multiplex PCR; TCRdb has only the in-frame clones, and not every one. The sample comprises about 1 million clones, around 74% of which are singletons, and roughly 1.4% rests with the top ten. Findings and limits, study-wide: The sole specimen, blood, was sampled, and tissue repertoires likely differ. Non-shared clonotypes displayed generation probabilities falling below those of clonotypes present in all four donors.

The sequencing sample was made of memory CD4+ T cells sorted from blood. Subset denoted: CD45RA-negative fraction. The clonotype originates from a young man in good health. The V and J genes are TRBV10-1 and TRBJ2-6, with unresolved D. This chain's CDR3 is CASSGKGNVLTF. CDR3 sequence (DNA): TGCGCCAGCAGTGGGAAAGGCAACGTCCTGACTTTC.